The clone carrying this T cell receptor beta chain was observed many times. The data derive from a study of T cells in Graves' hyperthyroidism and ophthalmopathy. V lost 1 base and J lost 8, with 11 bases in between. The CDR3 consists of 13 residues. Germline V gene lookup returns CDR1 LGHDT and CDR2 YNNKEL (reference sequence). RNA transcripts yielded amplified TCR beta CDR3 regions. First-round RT-PCR targeting the TCR CDR3 was performed with the HTBI primer set. A single record per CDR3 protein comes from TCRdb applying MiXCR to the multiplex PCR reads. The sample gives approximately 620,000 distinct CDR3 sequences, roughly 15% of which show up once; under 3.5% is in the top ten.

The sequence was collected from a woman aged 40 to 50 with Graves' ophthalmopathy. Sequencing was carried out using blood. This sequence joins TRBV3-1 and TRBJ1-2; no firm D call. This CDR3 is CASSQVLDGGYTF. The CDR3 DNA sequence: TGTGCCAGCAGCCAAGTACTAGATGGGGGCTACACCTTC.